A single sample gave rise to the 12 T cell receptor beta chains below, sequenced in a study of blood T cell repertoires in COVID-19. This table comes from immunoSEQ multiplex PCR, and its TCRdb copy is limited to in-frame clones, with some not included. The sample contains 120,000 to 150,000 clones, roughly 88% of which appear only once. The specimen was peripheral blood. The receptors were sampled from a woman in her fifties or sixties with acute or convalescent COVID-19.

This rearrangement joins TRBV6-5 to TRBJ1-3, with a weak D call TRBD1 (6 bases). The V gene's germline CDR1 is MNHEY and CDR2 SVGAGI. The CDR3 sequence is 16 residues long. V lost 2 bases and J lost 2, with 13 bases in between. CDR3 DNA sequence: TGTGCCAGCAGTTACCGAGCGAGGGGGACTGGAAACACCATATATTTT. Protein sequence: CASSYRARGTGNTIYF.

The rearrangement joins TRBV2 to TRBJ1-6; 7 nucleotides match TRBD1. J was trimmed by 5 bases and V by 7 bases; bases with no gene match: 5. The CDR3 contains 14 residues. The germline CDR1 and CDR2 sequences are SNHLY and FYNNEI. The CDR3 region has the DNA TGTGCCAGCAAAGGGGACAGCGATAATTCACCCCTCCACTTT. This translates into CASKGDSDNSPLHF.

The V and J genes are TRBV6-5 and TRBJ1-3; tentatively, D is TRBD1 (5 bases). The CDR3 is made up of 14 amino acids. Germline V gives CDR1 MNHEY, CDR2 SVGAGI. Trimming removed 6 bases from V and 4 bases from J, with 13 bases in between. CDR3 loop: CASRPEGRGNTIYF. The CDR3 DNA reads as TGTGCCAGCAGACCGGAGGGGCGCGGAAACACCATATATTTT.

This rearrangement joins TRBV6-2 or TRBV6-3 to TRBJ1-1; 7 nucleotides agree with TRBD1. The CDR3 has 17 amino acids. V lost 5 bases and J lost 5; bases outside the gene matches: 17. CDR1 is MNHEY and CDR2 is SVGEGT in the germline V gene. The CDR3 sequence is CASSLTGQRLFWTEAFF. In nucleotides, the CDR3 is TGTGCCAGCAGTCTAACGGGACAGCGGCTATTTTGGACTGAAGCTTTCTTT.

The rearrangement links TRBV7-2 to TRBJ1-2; 9 nucleotides agree with TRBD1. Germline assignment: CDR1 SGHTA and CDR2 FQGNSA. J was trimmed by 4 bases and V by 6 bases; bases with no gene match: 9. The CDR3 sequence is 15 residues long. CDR3 nucleotide sequence: TGTGCCAGCAGTGAACAGGGGGCGTTTTCCTATGGCTACACCTTC. Protein sequence: CASSEQGAFSYGYTF. Filled out from reference TRBV7-2 and TRBJ1-2, the complete variable domain reads GAGVSQSPSNKVTEKGKDVELRCDPISGHTALYWYRQSLGQGLEFLIYFQGNSAPDKSGLPSDRFSAERTGGSVSTLTIQRTQQEDSAVYLCASSEQGAFSYGYTFGSGTRLTVV.

The chain combines TRBV2 with TRBJ1-6; the D is unclear. Germline CDR1 reads SNHLY; CDR2 reads FYNNEI. The CDR3 consists of 16 residues. Between the trimmed V and J ends, which lost 5 bases and 8 bases, there was a span of 19 bases. Here the CDR3 reads CASSSRRGEGDSPLHF. Written as DNA, the CDR3 is TGTGCCAGCAGTTCCCGCCGAGGAGAAGGTGATTCACCCCTCCACTTT.

This chain connects TRBV7-2 to TRBJ2-5, with D maybe TRBD1 (6 bases). The CDR3 has 15 residues. Germline V CDR1 and CDR2: SGHTA, FQGNSA. The V and J ends lost 4 bases and 0 bases respectively, with 12 bases between them. The CDR3 DNA follows: TGTGCCAGCAGCTCCACCGGGACAAACCAAGAGACCCAGTACTTC. The encoded protein is CASSSTGTNQETQYF.

The chain carries TRBV9 and TRBJ2-7, with D perhaps matching TRBD1 (7 bases). Trimming cost V 2 bases and J 4 bases, with 13 bases left between them. Germline CDR1 is SGDLS and CDR2 is YYNGEE. The CDR3 is made up of 14 amino acids. CDR3 in DNA: TGTGCCAGCAGCGTGACAGGGAGGACTTACGAGCAGTACTTC. It translates to CASSVTGRTYEQYF.

This clone appeared a single time. The chain employs TRBV9 and TRBJ2-1; 13 nucleotides match TRBD2. Trimming took 3 bases from V and 8 from J; bases not matched to a gene: 17. The CDR3 sequence is 19 residues long. Germline values: CDR1 SGDLS, CDR2 YYNGEE. The CDR3 reads CASSASPTPRTSGGHEQFF. CDR3 sequence (DNA): TGTGCCAGCAGCGCATCCCCCACCCCCCGGACTAGCGGGGGACATGAGCAGTTCTTC.

CDR3 nucleotides: TGTGCCAGCAGCCAGGGACTAGCGGGGTTCCAAGAGACCCAGTACTTC. Translating gives CASSQGLAGFQETQYF. This sequence joins TRBV7-9 and TRBJ2-5; 13 bases are a match to TRBD2. V shed 5 bases and J 1 base; nucleotides not matched to a gene: 4. CDR1 is SEHNR and CDR2 is FQNEAQ in the germline V gene (reference sequence). The CDR3 is 16 amino acids. Full variable domain (outside the CDR3, taken from reference TRBV7-9 and TRBJ2-5): DTGVSQNPRHKITKRGQNVTFRCDPISEHNRLYWYRQTLGQGPEFLTYFQNEAQLEKSRLLSDRFSAERPKGSFSTLEIQRTEQGDSAMYLCASSQGLAGFQETQYFGPGTRLLVL.

The chain combines TRBV7-8 with TRBJ2-1; 7 bases agree with TRBD2. Germline V CDR1 and CDR2: SGHVS, FQNEAQ. V lost 3 bases, J lost 9 bases, and 11 bases stayed unmatched. The CDR3 has 15 residues. The CDR3 is CASSFQTSPGAEQFF. The CDR3 DNA follows: TGTGCCAGCAGCTTTCAGACTAGCCCTGGGGCTGAGCAGTTCTTC.

The chain links TRBV5-1 to TRBJ2-3; TRBD1 agrees at 11 bases. This CDR3 is built from 16 residues. V lost 4 bases to trimming and J lost 0 bases; unmatched junction nucleotides: 4. Germline CDR1 SGHRS, CDR2 YFSETQ. CDR3 bases: TGCGCCAGCAGCGAGGGGACAGGGGGTAGCACAGATACGCAGTATTTT. Its translation is CASSEGTGGSTDTQYF.